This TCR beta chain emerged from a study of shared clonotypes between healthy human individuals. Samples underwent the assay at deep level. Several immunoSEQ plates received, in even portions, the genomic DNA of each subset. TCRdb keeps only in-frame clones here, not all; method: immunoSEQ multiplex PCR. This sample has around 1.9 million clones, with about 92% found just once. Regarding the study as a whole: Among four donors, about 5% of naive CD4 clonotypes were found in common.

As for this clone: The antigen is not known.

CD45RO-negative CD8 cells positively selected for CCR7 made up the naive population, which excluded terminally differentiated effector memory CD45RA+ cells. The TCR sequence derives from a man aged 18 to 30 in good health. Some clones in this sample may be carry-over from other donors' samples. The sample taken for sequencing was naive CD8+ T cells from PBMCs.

As DNA, the CDR3 is TGTGCCAGTAGTCTCCTGACGCCGTTGGGAGAGCAGTACTTC. Encoded protein: CASSLLTPLGEQYF. This chain joins TRBV19 and TRBJ2-7; unclear D gene. The CDR3 runs 14 residues. Trimming took 5 bases from V and 7 from J, leaving 18 bases between them. In germline, CDR1 is LNHDA, CDR2 SQIVND (reference sequence).